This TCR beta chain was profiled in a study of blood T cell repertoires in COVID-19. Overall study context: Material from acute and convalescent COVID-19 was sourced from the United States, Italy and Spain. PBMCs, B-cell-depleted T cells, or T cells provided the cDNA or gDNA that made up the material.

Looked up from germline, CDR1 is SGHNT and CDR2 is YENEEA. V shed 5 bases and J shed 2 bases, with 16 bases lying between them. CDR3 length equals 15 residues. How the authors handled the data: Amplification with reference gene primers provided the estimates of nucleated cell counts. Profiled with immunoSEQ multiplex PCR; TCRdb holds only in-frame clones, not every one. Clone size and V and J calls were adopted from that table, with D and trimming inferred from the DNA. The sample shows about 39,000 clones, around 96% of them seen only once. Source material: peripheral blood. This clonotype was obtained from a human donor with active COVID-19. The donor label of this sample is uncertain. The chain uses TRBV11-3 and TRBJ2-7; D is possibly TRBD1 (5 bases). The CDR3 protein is CASSPRQSGAYEQYF. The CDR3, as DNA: TGTGCCAGCAGCCCACGACAGAGTGGGGCCTACGAGCAGTACTTC.